This TCR beta chain appears in the sequencing data of a study of CD8 T cells in ankylosing spondylitis. V lost 3 bases to trimming and J lost 3 bases; unmatched junction nucleotides: 1. This CDR3 contains 14 residues. In germline, CDR1 is SGHTA, CDR2 FQGNSA. This clonotype was detected a few times. Library preparation for TCR beta used quantitative 5'-RACE with molecular barcodes. TCRdb called the 5' RACE reads again in MiXCR, with one record for every CDR3 protein. The table lists approximately 220,000 distinct CDR3 sequences, around 24% of them singletons. The V and J genes are TRBV7-2 and TRBJ2-1; TRBD2 matches 8 bases. This sequence originates from a male donor with ankylosing spondylitis or in good health (not recorded which). The sample comprised blood, either unsorted or a sorted T cell fraction (not recorded which). The CDR3 reads CASSFTSGYNEQFF. The CDR3 nucleotides read TGTGCCAGCAGCTTCACTAGCGGCTACAATGAGCAGTTCTTC. Based on the CDR3 plus reference TRBV7-2 and TRBJ2-1, the full variable domain is GAGVSQSPSNKVTEKGKDVELRCDPISGHTALYWYRQSLGQGLEFLIYFQGNSAPDKSGLPSDRFSAERTGGSVSTLTIQRTQQEDSAVYLCASSFTSGYNEQFFGPGTRLTVL.